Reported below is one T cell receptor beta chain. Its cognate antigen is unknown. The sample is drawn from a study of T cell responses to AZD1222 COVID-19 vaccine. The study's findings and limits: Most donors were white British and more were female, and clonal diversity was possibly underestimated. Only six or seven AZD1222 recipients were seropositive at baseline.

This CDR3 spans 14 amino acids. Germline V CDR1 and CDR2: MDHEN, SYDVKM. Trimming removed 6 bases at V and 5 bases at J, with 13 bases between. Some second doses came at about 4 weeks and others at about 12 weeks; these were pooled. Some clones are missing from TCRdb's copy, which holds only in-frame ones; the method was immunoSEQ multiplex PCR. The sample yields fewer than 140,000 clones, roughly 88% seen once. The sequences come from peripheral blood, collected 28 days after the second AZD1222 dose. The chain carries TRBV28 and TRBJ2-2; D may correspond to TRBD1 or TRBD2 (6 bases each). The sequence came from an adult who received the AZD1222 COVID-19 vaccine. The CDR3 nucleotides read TGTGCCAGCAGGTCGGGGGCGCGGACCGGGGAGCTGTTTTTT. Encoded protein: CASRSGARTGELFF.